These 11 T cell receptor beta chains originate from one sample sequenced in a study of CD8 T cells in Susac syndrome. With random hexamers, reverse transcription was performed on about 0.5 to 1 ug of RNA. TCRdb called the immunoSEQ multiplex PCR reads again in MiXCR, with one record for every CDR3 protein. The table shows some 160,000 distinct CDR3 sequences, with roughly 95% occurring only once. Sequenced input: CD4+ T cells from PBMCs. The receptor source for this set is a human donor with Susac syndrome.

This clonotype occurred once. The V gene is TRBV15, the J gene TRBJ2-1; maybe TRBD1 (5 bases). V dropped 2 bases and J dropped 2 bases, with 10 bases sitting between them. CDR1 LNHNV and CDR2 YYDKDF come from the germline V gene (reference sequence). This CDR3 contains 15 residues. As DNA, the CDR3 is TGTGCCACCAGCAGAACTGGACAAACCTACAATGAGCAGTTCTTC. Residues: CATSRTGQTYNEQFF.

The chain has TRBV6-1 and TRBJ2-7; D is possibly TRBD1 or TRBD2 (5 bases each). Germline CDR1 and CDR2: MNHNS and SASEGT. The CDR3 totals 14 residues. V lost 4 bases and J 2 bases, leaving 12 bases between the germline ends. The CDR3 DNA reads as TGTGCCAGCAGTGGAGAGGGACCCACCTACGAGCAGTACTTC. Its protein is CASSGEGPTYEQYF.

The chain has TRBV25-1 and TRBJ2-7; TRBD1 aligns across 7 bases. The CDR3 has 15 amino acids. Trimming removed 2 bases from V and 3 bases from J; junction bases left unmatched: 7. Per the germline V gene, CDR1 is MGHDK and CDR2 is SYGVNS. CDR3 nucleotides: TGTGCCAGCAGTGAAAGGGGCCAGGGGGTCTACGAGCAGTACTTC. Its translation is CASSERGQGVYEQYF.

The gene calls are TRBV3-1 and TRBJ2-1; tentatively, D is TRBD1 (6 bases). Germline V gene data show CDR1 as LGHDT and CDR2 as YNNKEL (reference sequence). V dropped 1 base and J dropped 2 bases, with 12 bases sitting between them. This CDR3 spans 16 amino acids. CDR3 in DNA: TGTGCCAGCAGCCAAGGGGGGCAGATAACCTACAATGAGCAGTTCTTC. This encodes CASSQGGQITYNEQFF.

The chain uses TRBV12-3 or TRBV12-4 and TRBJ1-1; D unresolved. CDR3 size: 14 residues. With 2 bases removed from V and 4 bases from J, the gap between germline ends came to 11 bases. The DNA of the CDR3 is TGTGCCAGCAGTTTAACCCAGGCCGGCACTGAAGCTTTCTTT. It encodes CASSLTQAGTEAFF.

This rearrangement joins TRBV9 to TRBJ2-1, with D possibly TRBD2 on 6 matching bases. This CDR3 spans 13 amino acids. The germline CDR1 and CDR2 sequences are SGDLS and YYNGEE. V shed 7 bases and J shed 2 bases, with 10 bases lying between them. The CDR3 DNA follows: TGTGCCAGCGCCTCGGGAGCCTACAATGAGCAGTTCTTC. Protein: CASASGAYNEQFF.

V gene TRBV6-1 combines with J gene TRBJ1-5; the D is unclear. This CDR3 spans 13 amino acids. The V gene lost 6 bases and the J gene lost 7 bases, with 13 bases spanning the gap. Germline values: CDR1 MNHNS, CDR2 SASEGT. Here the CDR3 DNA reads TGTGCCAGCAGCCTCCAAGTGTGGCAGCCCCAGCATTTT. Protein sequence: CASSLQVWQPQHF.

This sequence joins TRBV20-1 and TRBJ1-4; TRBD1 aligns across 7 bases. The ends lost 0 bases at V and 4 bases at J; junction bases unmatched: 5. The CDR3 runs 15 residues. Germline CDR1 DFQATT, CDR2 SNEGSKA (reference sequence). The CDR3 sequence: CSARDTGTVNEKLFF. For the CDR3, the DNA is TGCAGTGCTAGAGATACCGGGACAGTTAATGAAAAACTGTTTTTT.

This clonotype appeared a single time. The J gene is TRBJ1-1, the V gene TRBV2; D ambiguous. Germline CDR1 SNHLY, CDR2 FYNNEI. This CDR3 spans 10 amino acids. Trimming left V 4 bases short and J 12 bases short, with 9 bases between. CDR3 nucleotides: TGTGCCAGCAGTGTTAGGGAGACTTTCTTT. Translation: CASSVRETFF.

This clonotype was found once. The chain is built from TRBV25-1 and TRBJ2-7, with 10 nucleotides matching TRBD2. Unmatched junction bases numbered 8, after V lost 8 bases and J lost 4 bases. Germline loops: CDR1 MGHDK, CDR2 SYGVNS. This CDR3 spans 14 amino acids. The CDR3 is CASQLAGVFYEQYF. In DNA, the CDR3 is TGTGCCAGCCAGCTAGCGGGGGTCTTTTACGAGCAGTACTTC.

This chain connects TRBV6-1 to TRBJ1-2; 9 nucleotides agree with TRBD1. The V segment lost 6 bases and the J segment 1 base; nucleotides outside the gene matches: 12. The CDR3 totals 17 residues. Germline V gene lookup returns CDR1 MNHNS and CDR2 SASEGT. CDR3 bases: TGTGCCAGCAGAGTCTACGGCGGGACAGGGAGTAACTATGGCTACACCTTC. Translating it yields CASRVYGGTGSNYGYTF.